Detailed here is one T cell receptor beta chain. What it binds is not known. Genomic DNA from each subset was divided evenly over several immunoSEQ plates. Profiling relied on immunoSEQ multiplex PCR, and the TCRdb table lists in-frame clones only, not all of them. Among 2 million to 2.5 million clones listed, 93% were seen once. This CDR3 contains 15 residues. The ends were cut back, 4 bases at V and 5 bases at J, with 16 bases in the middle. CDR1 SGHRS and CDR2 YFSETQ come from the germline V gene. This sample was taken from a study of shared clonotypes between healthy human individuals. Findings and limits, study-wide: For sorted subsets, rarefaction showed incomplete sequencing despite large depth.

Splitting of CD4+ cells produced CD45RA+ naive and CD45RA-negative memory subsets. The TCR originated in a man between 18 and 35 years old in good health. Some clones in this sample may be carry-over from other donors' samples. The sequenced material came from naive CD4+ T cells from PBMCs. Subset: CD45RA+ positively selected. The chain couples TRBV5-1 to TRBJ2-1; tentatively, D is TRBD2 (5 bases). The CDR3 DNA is TGCGCCAGCAGCGGCCTTACGAGGGCCAACAATGAGCAGTTCTTC. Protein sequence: CASSGLTRANNEQFF.